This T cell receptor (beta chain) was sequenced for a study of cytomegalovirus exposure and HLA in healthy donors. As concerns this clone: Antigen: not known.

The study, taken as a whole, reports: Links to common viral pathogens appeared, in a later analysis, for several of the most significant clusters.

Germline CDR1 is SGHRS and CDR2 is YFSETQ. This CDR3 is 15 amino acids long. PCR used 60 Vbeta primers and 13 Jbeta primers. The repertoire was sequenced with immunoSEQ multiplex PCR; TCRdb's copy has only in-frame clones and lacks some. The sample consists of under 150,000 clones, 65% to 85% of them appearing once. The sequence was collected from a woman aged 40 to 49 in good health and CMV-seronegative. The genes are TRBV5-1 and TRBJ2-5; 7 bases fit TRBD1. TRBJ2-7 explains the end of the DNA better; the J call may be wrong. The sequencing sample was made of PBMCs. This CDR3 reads CASSISTGSLSEQYF. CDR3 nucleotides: TGCGCCAGCAGCATTTCGACAGGGTCGCTCTCCGAGCAGTACTTC.